One sample yielded the 24 T cell receptor beta chains listed below, sequenced in a study of T cell repertoires in ileal Crohn's disease. The time point here: neoterminal ileum biopsy at postoperative endoscopy, about 6 months after surgery. Profiling relied on immunoSEQ multiplex PCR, and the TCRdb table lists in-frame clones only, not all of them. The table lists over 2,000 clones, about two thirds of them singletons. Input material: ileal tissue. These receptors were obtained from an adult with Crohn's disease.

This clone rates as large. The rearrangement uses TRBV7-9 and TRBJ2-2; D perhaps matches TRBD1 (6 bases). This CDR3 contains 13 residues. V lost 5 bases and J 6 bases, leaving 10 bases between the germline ends. Germline CDR1 and CDR2: SEHNR and FQNEAQ (reference sequence). Here the CDR3 reads CASSDSGAGELFF. CDR3 DNA: TGTGCCAGCAGCGATTCAGGGGCCGGGGAGCTGTTTTTT.

The V and J genes are TRBV2 and TRBJ2-5; 16 bases match TRBD2. The CDR3 length is 16 residues. Germline lookup yields CDR1 SNHLY and CDR2 FYNNEI. Losses at the gene ends were 10 bases for V and 5 bases for J; bases not matched to a gene: 10. The CDR3 spells CAIPGLAGGPTETQYF. The DNA for the CDR3 is TGTGCCATACCGGGACTAGCGGGAGGGCCTACCGAGACCCAGTACTTC.

V and J are TRBV5-4 and TRBJ2-2; 7 positions match TRBD1. Unmatched junction bases numbered 3, after V lost 4 bases and J lost 6 bases. Germline-derived CDR1 and CDR2 are SGHNT and YYREEE (reference sequence). The CDR3 runs to 13 residues. This chain's CDR3 is CASSPTGAGELFF. CDR3 nucleotide sequence: TGTGCCAGCAGCCCTACAGGGGCCGGGGAGCTGTTTTTT.

This chain uses TRBV4-1 with TRBJ2-7; 8 bases agree with TRBD1. Trimming took 3 bases from V and 5 from J; bases not matched to a gene: 6. The germline V gene has CDR1 MGHRA and CDR2 YSYEKL. The CDR3 is 14 amino acids. CDR3 in amino acids: CASSHRQGPDEQYF. CDR3 DNA: TGCGCCAGCAGCCACCGACAGGGGCCGGACGAGCAGTACTTC.

This chain links TRBV30 with TRBJ2-5, with D unclear. CDR1 is GTSNPN, CDR2 SVGIG, per germline (reference sequence). V shed 3 bases and J shed 1 base, with 3 bases lying between them. CDR3 length: 11 residues. The CDR3, as DNA: TGTGCCTGGAGACTCCAAGAGACCCAGTACTTC. Its translation is CAWRLQETQYF.

The V gene is TRBV4-1, the J gene TRBJ2-1; D uncertain. The CDR3 covers 13 residues. Germline V gene sequence: CDR1 MGHRA, CDR2 YSYEKL. Trimming pared 0 bases from V and 8 bases from J, leaving 8 bases between. CDR3 sequence: CASSQEPADEQFF. In DNA form, the CDR3 reads TGCGCCAGCAGCCAAGAACCCGCAGATGAGCAGTTCTTC.

The rearrangement uses TRBV19 and TRBJ1-2; no definite D call. The germline V gene encodes CDR1 LNHDA and CDR2 SQIVND (reference sequence). With 5 bases removed from V and 6 bases from J, the gap between germline ends came to 10 bases. The CDR3 covers 12 residues. The DNA of the CDR3 is TGTGCCAGTAGTCGCCGGGAGAATGGCTACACCTTC. Translated: CASSRRENGYTF.

The chain is built from TRBV5-6 and TRBJ1-3; D possibly corresponds to TRBD1 (6 bases). The CDR3 covers 13 residues. CDR1 is SGHDT and CDR2 is YYEEEE in the germline V gene. The V and J ends lost 7 bases and 4 bases respectively, with 12 bases between them. This CDR3 reads CASGPGTGNTIYF. CDR3 DNA: TGTGCCAGCGGCCCGGGGACAGGAAACACCATATATTTT.

This chain uses TRBV5-1 with TRBJ2-1, with D tentatively TRBD1 (6 bases). The germline CDR1 and CDR2 sequences are SGHRS and YFSETQ. This CDR3 comprises 16 residues. V gave up 3 bases and J gave up 4 bases, with 17 bases separating them. The CDR3 sequence: CASSYDRLEGYNEQFF. The CDR3 bases are TGCGCCAGCAGCTACGACAGGCTAGAAGGGTACAATGAGCAGTTCTTC. The complete variable domain, with remaining parts taken from reference TRBV5-1 and TRBJ2-1, reads KAGVTQTPRYLIKTRGQQVTLSCSPISGHRSVSWYQQTPGQGLQFLFEYFSETQRNKGNFPGRFSGRQFSNSRSEMNVSTLELGDSALYLCASSYDRLEGYNEQFFGPGTRLTVL.

V and J are TRBV11-2 and TRBJ2-2; perhaps TRBD1 as D (6 bases). The germline CDR1 and CDR2 sequences are SGHAT and FQNNGV. V was clipped by 1 base and J by 7 bases, with 13 bases between them. This CDR3 is 15 amino acids long. The CDR3 protein is CASSLVSGANGELFF. DNA of the CDR3: TGTGCCAGCAGCTTAGTTTCAGGGGCCAACGGGGAGCTGTTTTTT.

By share, this clone ranks as medium-sized. The chain couples TRBV30 to TRBJ1-1; 7 bases fit TRBD1. The germline V gene encodes CDR1 GTSNPN and CDR2 SVGIG (reference sequence). This CDR3 region has 14 residues. V was pared by 3 bases and J by 0 bases, with 4 bases of the junction left unmatched. The CDR3 reads CAWRTGQVNTEAFF. The CDR3 nucleotides are TGTGCCTGGAGGACAGGGCAGGTGAACACTGAAGCTTTCTTT.

J is TRBJ2-7 and V is TRBV11-2; 10 bases map to TRBD1. CDR3 length: 14 amino acids. The germline gives CDR1 SGHAT, CDR2 FQNNGV. With 2 bases clipped from V and 6 bases from J, the junction kept 4 bases outside the gene matches. Here the CDR3 reads CASSLTGQGGEQYF. CDR3 nucleotides: TGTGCCAGCAGCTTAACAGGACAGGGGGGCGAGCAGTACTTC.

The chain is built from TRBV30 and TRBJ2-5; TRBD2 matches 7 bases. The ends lost 2 bases at V and 5 bases at J; junction bases unmatched: 2. This CDR3 region has 12 residues. Looked up from germline, CDR1 is GTSNPN and CDR2 is SVGIG (reference sequence). The DNA of the CDR3 is TGTGCCTGGAGTTCACTAGCGGAGACCCAGTACTTC. Its translation: CAWSSLAETQYF.

This clone was observed a handful of times. The chain carries TRBV27 and TRBJ2-7; a weak D match, TRBD1 (5 bases). V lost 3 bases, J lost 2 bases, and 11 bases lay in between. Per the germline V gene, CDR1 is MNHEY and CDR2 is SMNVEV (reference sequence). The CDR3 has 14 residues. In nucleotides, the CDR3 is TGTGCCAGCAGTTTCCCGGACATACCCTACGAGCAGTACTTC. Protein product: CASSFPDIPYEQYF.

Notes on this clone: The sample carries other DNA sequences with the same CDR3. The rearrangement joins TRBV7-2 to TRBJ1-2; D is undetermined. The CDR3 extends over 14 amino acids. Germline-derived CDR1 and CDR2 are SGHTA and FQGNSA. With 5 bases removed from V and 0 bases from J, the gap between germline ends came to 10 bases. The CDR3 DNA reads TGTGCCAGCAGCCGAGGGCTCTCTAACTATGGCTACACCTTC. Encoded protein: CASSRGLSNYGYTF.

CDR3 sequence (DNA): TGTGCCAGTAACTCAGGGTCGAGCACAGATACGCAGTATTTT. As protein: CASNSGSSTDTQYF. The J gene is TRBJ2-3, the V gene TRBV19, with D perhaps TRBD1 (5 bases). Trimming pared 7 bases from V and 0 bases from J, leaving 11 bases between. Germline-derived CDR1 and CDR2 are LNHDA and SQIVND (reference sequence). The CDR3 spans 14 residues.

The J gene is TRBJ2-7, the V gene TRBV7-6; D remains unclear. The CDR3 is 13 amino acids. From germline, CDR1 is SGHVS and CDR2 FNYEAQ. Trimming removed 0 bases from V and 3 bases from J, with 6 bases in between. The CDR3 DNA reads as TGTGCCAGCAGCTTAGCGCACAGCTACGAGCAGTACTTC. Residues: CASSLAHSYEQYF.

This chain links TRBV5-6 with TRBJ1-2, with 7 bases identical to TRBD1. Trimming at V came to 3 bases and at J to 4 bases, leaving 6 bases not matched to a gene. From germline, CDR1 is SGHDT and CDR2 YYEEEE. This CDR3 is built from 14 residues. The CDR3, as DNA: TGTGCCAGCAGCTCTAGGGGGCGAGGCTATGGCTACACCTTC. It codes for CASSSRGRGYGYTF. The entire variable domain, with the rest obtained from reference TRBV5-6 and TRBJ1-2, is as follows: DAGVTQSPTHLIKTRGQQVTLRCSPKSGHDTVSWYQQALGQGPQFIFQYYEEEERQRGNFPDRFSGHQFPNYSSELNVNALLLGDSALYLCASSSRGRGYGYTFGSGTRLTVV.

The chain employs TRBV10-2 and TRBJ2-2; 9 nucleotides agree with TRBD1. From germline, CDR1 is WSHSY and CDR2 SAAADI. Germline trimming cut 4 bases from V and 6 bases from J; bases unmatched to any gene: 0. The CDR3 loop spans 13 amino acids. In DNA form, the CDR3 reads TGCGCCAGCAGTGGACAGGGGGCCGGGGAGCTGTTTTTT. Translating it yields CASSGQGAGELFF.

The V gene is TRBV4-3, the J gene TRBJ1-1; D call uncertain. Germline V lookup: CDR1 LGHNA, CDR2 YSLEER. This CDR3 region has 14 residues. V gave up 4 bases and J gave up 5 bases, with 14 bases separating them. DNA for the CDR3: TGCGCCAGCAGCCTGTCAGGTTCGGGGACTGAAGCTTTCTTT. This encodes CASSLSGSGTEAFF.

The chain has TRBV15 and TRBJ2-7; TRBD1 might be the D (5 bases). This CDR3 spans 12 amino acids. Per germline, CDR1 LNHNV and CDR2 YYDKDF (reference sequence). The ends were cut back, 4 bases at V and 7 bases at J, with 11 bases in the middle. CDR3 amino acids: CATSKWGAEQYF. The CDR3 region has the DNA TGTGCCACCAGCAAGTGGGGCGCAGAGCAGTACTTC.

CDR3 in amino acids: CASSVAGTGNTGELFF. CDR3 nucleotide sequence: TGTGCCAGCAGCGTAGCCGGGACAGGTAACACCGGGGAGCTGTTTTTT. V is TRBV9 and J is TRBJ2-2; 8 bases agree with TRBD1. Per the germline V gene, CDR1 is SGDLS and CDR2 is YYNGEE. The CDR3 is made up of 16 amino acids. Trimming at V came to 0 bases and at J to 2 bases, leaving 3 bases not matched to a gene.

The chain couples TRBV4-1 to TRBJ2-3, with 9 bases matching TRBD2. The CDR3 has 17 amino acids. The V gene's germline CDR1 is MGHRA and CDR2 YSYEKL. V lost 1 base, J lost 0 bases, and 5 bases stayed unmatched. The DNA of the CDR3 is TGCGCCAGCAGCCAAGGCCCAACTAGCGGGAGCACAGATACGCAGTATTTT. This gives the protein CASSQGPTSGSTDTQYF.

There are a few counts of this clone. The V and J genes are TRBV19 and TRBJ2-7, with TRBD2 matching over 7 bases. V trimming: 5 bases; J trimming: 6 bases; junction bases outside the gene matches: 13. Germline V gene sequence: CDR1 LNHDA, CDR2 SQIVND (reference sequence). This CDR3 region has 15 residues. The CDR3 region has the DNA TGTGCCAGTAGTCTCAGCGGGCGGGAGTGGGTCGAGCAGTACTTC. Translation gives CASSLSGREWVEQYF.